Below, 7 T cell receptor beta chains from the same sample are listed, as sequenced in a study of T cell responses to AZD1222 COVID-19 vaccine. Method: immunoSEQ multiplex PCR; TCRdb's copy keeps in-frame clones and lacks some. In the table there are about 85,000 clones, over 70% of which are singletons. This specimen consisted of peripheral blood, obtained on day 0 of AZD1222 vaccination. The receptor source for this set is an adult in good health.

V is TRBV5-1 and J is TRBJ2-2; D gene uncertain. CDR1 is SGHRS, CDR2 YFSETQ, per germline. Trimming took 0 bases from V and 2 from J, leaving 5 bases between them. CDR3 length: 14 residues. The CDR3 DNA is TGCGCCAGCAGCTTGGAACTCAACACCGGGGAGCTGTTTTTT. Translating it yields CASSLELNTGELFF.

Comments on this clone: At the DNA level, this CDR3 is encoded by other sequences in the same sample as well. The chain is built from TRBV12-3 or TRBV12-4 and TRBJ1-1; no definite D call. V was pared by 3 bases and J by 1 base, with 6 bases between. CDR3 length equals 13 residues. CDR3 coding DNA: TGTGCCAGCAGTTTGGTAGGGAACACTGAAGCTTTCTTT. The encoded protein is CASSLVGNTEAFF.

This clone was detected a few times. The chain joins TRBV4-1 to TRBJ1-6; D remains unclear. Germline V gene lookup returns CDR1 MGHRA and CDR2 YSYEKL. The V and J ends lost 5 bases and 7 bases respectively, with 12 bases between them. CDR3 size: 14 residues. CDR3 coding DNA: TGCGCCAGCAGCTTTGGGGATCTCAATTCACCCCTCCACTTT. It codes for CASSFGDLNSPLHF.

The chain links TRBV25-1 to TRBJ2-5; the D call may be TRBD1 or TRBD2 (6 bases each). V shed 6 bases and J shed 4 bases, with 18 bases lying between them. The CDR3 contains 15 residues. Germline V gene data show CDR1 as MGHDK and CDR2 as SYGVNS. The CDR3 protein is CASSNDRKGGETQYF. DNA of the CDR3: TGTGCCAGCAGCAACGACCGCAAGGGGGGAGAGACCCAGTACTTC.

V is TRBV29-1 and J is TRBJ1-2; 8 positions agree with TRBD1. The CDR3 sequence is 13 residues long. With 7 bases clipped from V and 3 bases from J, the junction kept 7 bases outside the gene matches. CDR1 SQVTM and CDR2 ANQGSEA come from the germline V gene. CDR3 residues: CSAHTTGDYGYTF. The CDR3 nucleotides are TGCAGCGCACATACGACAGGGGACTATGGCTACACCTTC. Full variable domain (remainder filled in from reference TRBV29-1 and TRBJ1-2): SAVISQKPSRDICQRGTSLTIQCQVDSQVTMMFWYRQQPGQSLTLIATANQGSEATYESGFVIDKFPISRPNLTFSTLTVSNMSPEDSSIYLCSAHTTGDYGYTFGSGTRLTVV.

V usage is TRBV4-1 and J usage is TRBJ1-2, with TRBD1 matching over 8 bases. The CDR3 contains 15 residues. Germline CDR1 and CDR2: MGHRA and YSYEKL. The V and J ends lost 3 bases and 4 bases, in that order; junction bases with no gene match: 7. CDR3 DNA sequence: TGCGCCAGCAGCCACGACATGACAGGGGCCTATGGCTACACCTTC. It translates to CASSHDMTGAYGYTF.

The chain is built from TRBV19 and TRBJ1-2; D may be TRBD1 (6 bases). Germline V CDR1 and CDR2: LNHDA, SQIVND (reference sequence). The V gene lost 6 bases and the J gene lost 9 bases, with 11 bases spanning the gap. CDR3 length: 11 residues. CDR3: CASSIGQRYTF. The CDR3 DNA is TGTGCCAGTAGCATTGGACAGCGCTACACCTTC.